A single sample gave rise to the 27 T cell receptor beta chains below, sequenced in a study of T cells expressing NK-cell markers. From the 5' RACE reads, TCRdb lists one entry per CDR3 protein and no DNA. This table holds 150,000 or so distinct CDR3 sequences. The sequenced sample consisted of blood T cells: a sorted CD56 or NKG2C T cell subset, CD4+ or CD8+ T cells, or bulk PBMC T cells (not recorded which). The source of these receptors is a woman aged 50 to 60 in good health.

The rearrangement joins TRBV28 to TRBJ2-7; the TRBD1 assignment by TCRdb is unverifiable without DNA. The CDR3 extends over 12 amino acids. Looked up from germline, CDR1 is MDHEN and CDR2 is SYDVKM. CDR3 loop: CASTDWGSEQYF.

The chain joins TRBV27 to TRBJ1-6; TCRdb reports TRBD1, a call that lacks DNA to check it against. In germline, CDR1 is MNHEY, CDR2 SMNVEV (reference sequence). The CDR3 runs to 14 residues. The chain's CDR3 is CASRAGQSNSPLHF.

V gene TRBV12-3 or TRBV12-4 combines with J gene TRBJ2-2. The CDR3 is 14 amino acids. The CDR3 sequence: CASSLQTNTGELFF.

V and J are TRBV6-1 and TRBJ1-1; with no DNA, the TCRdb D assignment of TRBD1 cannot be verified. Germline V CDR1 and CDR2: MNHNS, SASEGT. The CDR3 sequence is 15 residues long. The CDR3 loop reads CASSPGTVTNTEAFF.

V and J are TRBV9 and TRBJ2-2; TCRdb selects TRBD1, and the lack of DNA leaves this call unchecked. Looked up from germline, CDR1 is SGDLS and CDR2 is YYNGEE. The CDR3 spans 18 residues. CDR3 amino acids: CASSVRTGEGRDTGELFF.

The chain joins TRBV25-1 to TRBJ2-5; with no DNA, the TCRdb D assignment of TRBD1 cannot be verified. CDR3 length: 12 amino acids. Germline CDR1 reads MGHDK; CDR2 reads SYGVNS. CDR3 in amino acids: CASSALVETQYF. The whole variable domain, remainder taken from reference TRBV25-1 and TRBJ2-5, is EADIYQTPRYLVIGTGKKITLECSQTMGHDKMYWYQQDPGMELHLIHYSYGVNSTEKGDLSSESTVSRIRTEHFPLTLESARPSHTSQYLCASSALVETQYFGPGTRLLVL.

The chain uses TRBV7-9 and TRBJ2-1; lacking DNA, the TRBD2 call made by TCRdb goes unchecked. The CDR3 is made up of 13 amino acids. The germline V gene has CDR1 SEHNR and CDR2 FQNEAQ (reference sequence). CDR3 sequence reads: CASSSVRELEQFF.

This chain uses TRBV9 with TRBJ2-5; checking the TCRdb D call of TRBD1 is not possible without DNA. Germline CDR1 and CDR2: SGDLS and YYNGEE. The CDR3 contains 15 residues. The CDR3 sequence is CASSVRQGFEETQYF.

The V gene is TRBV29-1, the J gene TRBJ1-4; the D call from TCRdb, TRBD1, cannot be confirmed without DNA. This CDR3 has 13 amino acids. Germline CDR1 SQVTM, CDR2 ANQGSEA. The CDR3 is CSVVTGLNEKLFF.

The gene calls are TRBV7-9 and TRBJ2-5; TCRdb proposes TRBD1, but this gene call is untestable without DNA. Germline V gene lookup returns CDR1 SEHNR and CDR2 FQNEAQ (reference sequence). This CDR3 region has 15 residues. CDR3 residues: CASSSPQGYQETQYF.

The CDR3 here is CASTPQAGTGELFF. The chain couples TRBV4-1 to TRBJ2-2; TCRdb returns TRBD1, unconfirmable since there is no DNA. The CDR3 is 14 amino acids. The germline gives CDR1 MGHRA, CDR2 YSYEKL.

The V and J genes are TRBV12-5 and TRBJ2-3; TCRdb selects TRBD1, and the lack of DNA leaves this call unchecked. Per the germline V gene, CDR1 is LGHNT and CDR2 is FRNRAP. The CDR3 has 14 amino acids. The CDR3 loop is CASGSNRGLDTQYF.

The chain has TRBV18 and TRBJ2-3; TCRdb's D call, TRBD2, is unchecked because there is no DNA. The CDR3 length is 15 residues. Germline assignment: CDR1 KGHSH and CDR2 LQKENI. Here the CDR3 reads CASSPTSGATDTQYF.

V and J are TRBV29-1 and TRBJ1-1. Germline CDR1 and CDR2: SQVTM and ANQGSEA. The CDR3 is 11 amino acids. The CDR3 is CSDQEAFEAFF.

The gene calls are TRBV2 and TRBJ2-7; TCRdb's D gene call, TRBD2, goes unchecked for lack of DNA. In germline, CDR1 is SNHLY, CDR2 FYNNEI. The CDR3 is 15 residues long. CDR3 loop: CASSDHGTSAYEQYF.

This CDR3 is CASSLVAEQDTQYF. V and J are TRBV5-6 and TRBJ2-3; TCRdb's assignment of TRBD2 cannot be checked, as there is no DNA. Germline loops: CDR1 SGHDT, CDR2 YYEEEE. The CDR3 contains 14 residues.

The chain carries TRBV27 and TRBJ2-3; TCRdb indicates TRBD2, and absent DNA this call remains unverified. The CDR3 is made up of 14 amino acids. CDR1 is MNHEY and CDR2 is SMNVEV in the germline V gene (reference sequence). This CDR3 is CASSLSGGLDTQYF.

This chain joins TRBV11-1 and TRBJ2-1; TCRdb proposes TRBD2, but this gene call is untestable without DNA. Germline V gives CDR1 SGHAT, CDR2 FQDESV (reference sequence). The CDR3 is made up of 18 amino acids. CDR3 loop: CASSSADFRASSYNEQFF.

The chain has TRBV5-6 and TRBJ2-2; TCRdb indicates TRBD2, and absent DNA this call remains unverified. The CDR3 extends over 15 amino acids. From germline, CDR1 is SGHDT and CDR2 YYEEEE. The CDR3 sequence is CASSLEGRVTGELFF.

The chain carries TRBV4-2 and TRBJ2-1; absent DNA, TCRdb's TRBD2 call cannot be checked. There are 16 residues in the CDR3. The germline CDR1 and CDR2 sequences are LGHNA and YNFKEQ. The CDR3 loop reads CASSQDVASGSDEQFF.

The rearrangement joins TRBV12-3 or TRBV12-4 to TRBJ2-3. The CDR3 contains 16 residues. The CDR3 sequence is CASSFWRRTSTDTQYF.

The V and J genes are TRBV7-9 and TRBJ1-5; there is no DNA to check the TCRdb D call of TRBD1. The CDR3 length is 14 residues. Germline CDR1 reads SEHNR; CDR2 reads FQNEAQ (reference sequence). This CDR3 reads CASSPWDSPTPQHF.

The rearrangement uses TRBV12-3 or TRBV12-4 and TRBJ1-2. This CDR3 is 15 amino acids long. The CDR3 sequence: CASSFGGGGNYGYTF.

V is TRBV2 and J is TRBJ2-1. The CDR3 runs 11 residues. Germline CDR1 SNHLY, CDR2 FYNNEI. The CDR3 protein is CASSELLKQFF.

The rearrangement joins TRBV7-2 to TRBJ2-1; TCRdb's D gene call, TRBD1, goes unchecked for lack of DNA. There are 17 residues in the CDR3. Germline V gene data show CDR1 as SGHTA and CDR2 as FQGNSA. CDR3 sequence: CASSADWGGPSYNEQFF.

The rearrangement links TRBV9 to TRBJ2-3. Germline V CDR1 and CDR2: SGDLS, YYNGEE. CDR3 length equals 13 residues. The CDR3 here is CASSVLGTDTQYF.

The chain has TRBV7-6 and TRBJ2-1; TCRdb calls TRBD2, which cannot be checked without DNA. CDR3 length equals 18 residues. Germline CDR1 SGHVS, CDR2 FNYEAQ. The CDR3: CASSLAVAGLAGGNEQFF.